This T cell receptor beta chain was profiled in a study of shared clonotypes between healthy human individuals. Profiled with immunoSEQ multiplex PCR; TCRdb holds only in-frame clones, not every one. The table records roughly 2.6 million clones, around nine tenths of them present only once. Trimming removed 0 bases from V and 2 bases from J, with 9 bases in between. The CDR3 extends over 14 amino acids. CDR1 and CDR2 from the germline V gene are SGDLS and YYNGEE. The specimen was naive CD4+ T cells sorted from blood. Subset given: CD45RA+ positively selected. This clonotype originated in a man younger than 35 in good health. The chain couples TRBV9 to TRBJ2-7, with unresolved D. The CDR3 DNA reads TGTGCCAGCAGCGTAGATGGGTTACCCTACGAGCAGTACTTC. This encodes CASSVDGLPYEQYF.